This T cell receptor beta chain comes out of a study of early T cells in non-severe SARS-CoV-2 infection. TCRdb reanalysed the 5' RACE reads using MiXCR and keeps one entry per CDR3 protein. The data show tens of thousands of distinct CDR3 sequences, about 12% seen once. CDR3 length: 17 residues. Trimming cost V 5 bases and J 6 bases; bases outside gene matches: 16. The chain joins TRBV12-3 or TRBV12-4 to TRBJ2-3, with 8 bases fitting TRBD2. The specimen was whole blood, collected at baseline. The receptor comes from an adult who was a healthcare worker with PCR-confirmed SARS-CoV-2 infection or an uninfected control (not recorded which). The donor label of this sample is uncertain. The CDR3 reads CASSPVLGGALVDTQYF. As DNA, the CDR3 is TGTGCCAGCAGTCCCGTTCTCGGGGGGGCTCTTGTGGATACGCAGTATTTT.